The 29 T cell receptor beta chains below come from one sample, sequenced in a study of regulatory T cells in long-lasting Graves disease. CDR3-region Arm-PCR and iRepertoire HTBI primers produced the TCR beta libraries. TCRdb processed the multiplex PCR reads anew with MiXCR; each CDR3 protein has one entry. This table has approximately 350,000 distinct CDR3 sequences, over 15% appearing once. Stated time point: newly diagnosed GD, antithyroid drugs for less than 3 months. Following extraction of RNA from PBMCs, that RNA was used to make the TCR library. The same data also went into a second study, on T cells in Graves' hyperthyroidism and ophthalmopathy.

The source material was peripheral blood mononuclear cells (PBMCs), sampled at new diagnosis, from a patient treated with antithyroid drugs. Source of these receptors: a man aged 40-49 years with Graves disease.

Notes on this clonotype: With a much larger clone just one base away, this may be a read error. The missing conserved phenylalanine or tryptophan at the end of this CDR3 makes a read error likely. The V and J genes are TRBV9 and TRBJ1-6; D unclear. CDR3 length: 12 amino acids. Trimming removed 4 bases at V and 5 bases at J, with 4 bases between. Per germline, CDR1 SGDLS and CDR2 YYNGEE. The CDR3 DNA sequence: TGTGCCAGCAGCATGAATAATTCACCCCTCCACCTT. Amino acids: CASSMNNSPLHL.

Ten or more counts support this clonotype. The chain recombines TRBV7-2 with TRBJ2-1; 16 bases align to TRBD2. The germline V gene encodes CDR1 SGHTA and CDR2 FQGNSA. The V and J ends lost 4 bases and 4 bases, in that order; junction bases with no gene match: 4. The CDR3 length is 17 residues. CDR3 in DNA: TGTGCCAGCAGCTCAGGGACTAGCGGGGGGGCGTACAATGAGCAGTTCTTC. Protein sequence: CASSSGTSGGAYNEQFF.

This clonotype occurred many times. This chain connects TRBV7-7 to TRBJ2-5, with 7 bases matching TRBD2. J gave up 2 bases and V 5 bases, and 8 bases lay outside the gene matches. Germline V CDR1 and CDR2: SSHAT, FNYEAQ (reference sequence). The CDR3 consists of 15 residues. CDR3 amino acids: CASSLGGTKQETQYF. The CDR3 DNA reads as TGTGCCAGCAGCCTGGGCGGGACTAAACAAGAGACCCAGTACTTC.

This clonotype was counted ten times or more. V is TRBV6-1 and J is TRBJ2-6, with D perhaps TRBD1 (5 bases). Germline CDR1 and CDR2: MNHNS and SASEGT. The CDR3 has 17 residues. V lost 10 bases and J 0 bases, leaving 19 bases between the germline ends. The DNA of the CDR3 is TGTGCCACCCTCCTCCAAGGGGCCAACTCTGGGGCCAACGTCCTGACTTTC. It specifies CATLLQGANSGANVLTF.

This clonotype has a count of ten or more. CDR3 nucleotide sequence: TGTGCCACCAGTGATCCAGGGACTAGCGGGGGGTTGAATGAGCAGTTCTTC. Protein: CATSDPGTSGGLNEQFF. J is TRBJ2-1 and V is TRBV24-1; 15 nucleotides align to TRBD2. Trimming at V came to 3 bases and at J to 7 bases, leaving 6 bases not matched to a gene. The CDR3 consists of 17 residues. Per the germline V gene, CDR1 is KGHDR and CDR2 is SFDVKD.

This clonotype was counted at least ten times. The chain uses TRBV29-1 and TRBJ2-1, with no clear D. The CDR3 runs 12 residues. The V gene's germline CDR1 is SQVTM and CDR2 ANQGSEA. The V and J ends lost 4 bases and 8 bases respectively, with 12 bases between them. CDR3 protein: CSVGWTLYEQFF. CDR3 DNA sequence: TGCAGCGTTGGTTGGACCCTTTATGAGCAGTTCTTC.

This clonotype appeared many times. The chain carries TRBV7-3 and TRBJ1-1; D not resolved. The germline V gene encodes CDR1 SGHTA and CDR2 FQGTGA. This CDR3 comprises 12 residues. V lost 4 bases to trimming and J lost 8 bases, with 11 bases between them. The CDR3 here is CASSSLVFEAFF. Here the CDR3 DNA reads TGTGCCAGCAGCTCTCTCGTTTTCGAAGCTTTCTTT.

This chain connects TRBV20-1 to TRBJ2-7; 8 bases match TRBD1. V lost 6 bases, J lost 7 bases, and 8 bases stayed unmatched. This CDR3 is built from 12 residues. Germline V gives CDR1 DFQATT, CDR2 SNEGSKA (reference sequence). The CDR3 spells CSASDRVDEQYF. The CDR3 DNA reads as TGCAGTGCATCGGACAGGGTCGATGAGCAGTACTTC.

The sample holds many counts of this clonotype. The chain joins TRBV11-2 to TRBJ2-5, with 10 bases fitting TRBD1. CDR3 length: 14 amino acids. The J segment lost 10 bases and the V segment lost 0 bases, leaving 5 bases of the junction unmatched. From germline, CDR1 is SGHAT and CDR2 FQNNGV. Written as DNA, the CDR3 is TGTGCCAGCAGCTTAGAGAGGGGGACAGGGGTCCAGTACTTC. Its translation is CASSLERGTGVQYF.

The rearrangement links TRBV15 to TRBJ1-2; D is possibly TRBD1 (6 bases). CDR3 length equals 17 residues. The V and J ends lost 0 bases and 4 bases respectively, with 18 bases between them. Germline lookup yields CDR1 LNHNV and CDR2 YYDKDF (reference sequence). This CDR3 is CATSRDGLIGTFYGYTF. For the CDR3, the DNA is TGTGCCACCAGCAGAGATGGTCTGATAGGGACATTCTATGGCTACACCTTC.

This clonotype was counted ten times or more. This chain connects TRBV7-2 to TRBJ2-3; D might be TRBD2 (7 bases). This CDR3 has 15 residues. The germline V gene has CDR1 SGHTA and CDR2 FQGNSA. The V end was cut by 5 bases, the J end by 2 bases, with 14 bases between. The CDR3 spells CASSLLAGATDTQYF. The CDR3 DNA reads TGTGCCAGCAGCCTGCTGGCGGGGGCCACAGATACGCAGTATTTT.

This clonotype was counted at least ten times. The chain combines TRBV30 with TRBJ2-7; D unclear. From germline, CDR1 is GTSNPN and CDR2 SVGIG (reference sequence). CDR3 length: 15 amino acids. V lost 2 bases and J lost 3, with 17 bases in between. The CDR3: CAWSSSPGRNYEQYF. The CDR3 DNA reads as TGTGCCTGGAGTAGCAGCCCAGGACGGAACTACGAGCAGTACTTC.

This clonotype appeared many times. The CDR3 DNA reads as TGCGCCAGCAGCCCACATCGAGGACAGGGCACAGATACGCAGTATTTT. Translating it yields CASSPHRGQGTDTQYF. J is TRBJ2-3 and V is TRBV5-1; 7 bases agree with TRBD1. CDR1 and CDR2 from the germline V gene are SGHRS and YFSETQ. CDR3 length: 16 residues. V was clipped by 4 bases and J by 1 base; unmatched bases: 9.

This clonotype was detected once. A single base separates this from a much larger clone, so it may be a read error. The rearrangement links TRBV24-1 to TRBJ2-7; 10 positions agree with TRBD1. The germline gives CDR1 KGHDR, CDR2 SFDVKD. The CDR3 length is 14 residues. The CDR3, as DNA: TGTGCCGCCAGTGGGGGACAGGGGACCCACGAGCAGTACTTC. Translated, it gives CAASGGQGTHEQYF.

This clonotype was recorded only once. This may arise from a read error, as a much more abundant clone is one base away. The DNA for the CDR3 is TGTGCCAGCAGTAACGGAGTTCACAATGAGCAGTTCTTC. Translated, it gives CASSNGVHNEQFF. The chain carries TRBV6-1 and TRBJ2-3; D uncertain. TRBJ2-1 matches the DNA end more closely, so the J call is doubtful. The CDR3 runs 13 residues. Germline CDR1 reads MNHNS; CDR2 reads SASEGT.

This clonotype was recorded only once. The V call is TRBV11-2, the J call TRBJ2-7, with 9 bases that match TRBD1. Germline V CDR1 and CDR2: SGHAT, FQNNGV. The CDR3 sequence is 14 residues long. The V and J ends lost 4 bases and 4 bases, in that order; junction bases with no gene match: 5. CDR3 DNA: TGTGCCAGCAGCTCAGCGGGACAGGGTTACGAGCAGTACTTC. This codes for CASSSAGQGYEQYF.

This clonotype was picked up many times. V is TRBV18 and J is TRBJ1-5, with unresolved D. The V gene's germline CDR1 is KGHSH and CDR2 LQKENI. CDR3 length: 14 amino acids. Trimming removed 4 bases at V and 1 base at J, with 8 bases between. The CDR3 protein is CASSLSGSNQPQHF. The CDR3 nucleotides are TGTGCCAGCTCACTAAGCGGAAGCAATCAGCCCCAGCATTTT.

J is TRBJ2-7 and V is TRBV27, with TRBD2 matching 8 bases. J lost 1 base, V lost 5 bases, and 13 bases had no gene match. The germline gives CDR1 MNHEY, CDR2 SMNVEV (reference sequence). The length of the CDR3 is 17 residues. The DNA of the CDR3 is TGTGCCAGCAGTCCAACTACACCAGCGGGGGCATCCTACGAGCAGTACTTC. Amino acid sequence: CASSPTTPAGASYEQYF.

The rearrangement links TRBV20-1 to TRBJ1-4, with D unresolved. V lost 5 bases to trimming and J lost 1 base, with 11 bases between them. CDR3 length equals 14 residues. Germline CDR1 and CDR2: DFQATT and SNEGSKA (reference sequence). In DNA, the CDR3 is TGCAGTGCTGGAAGGCAGCTAACTAATGAAAAACTGTTTTTT. As protein: CSAGRQLTNEKLFF.

This clonotype was counted many times. The chain recombines TRBV11-3 with TRBJ2-7; TRBD1 agrees at 7 bases. CDR1 and CDR2 from the germline V gene are SGHNT and YENEEA. The CDR3 runs 13 residues. The trim removed 5 bases at V and 6 bases at J, leaving 7 bases unmatched. The CDR3 DNA is TGTGCCAGCAGCGTGGCGACAGGGCGCGAGCAGTACTTC. This sequence encodes CASSVATGREQYF.

The rearrangement joins TRBV19 to TRBJ1-5, with D perhaps TRBD1 (6 bases). V was shortened by 5 bases and J by 6 bases, with 8 bases between the two germline ends. CDR3 length equals 12 residues. CDR1 and CDR2 from the germline V gene are LNHDA and SQIVND (reference sequence). The CDR3 DNA reads as TGTGCCAGTAGTGTCAGGGGTCAGCCCCAGCATTTT. It yields the protein CASSVRGQPQHF.

Concerning this clonotype: Being one base from a much bigger clone, this may be a read error. This chain links TRBV28 with TRBJ1-5; 10 bases line up with TRBD1. The CDR3 contains 14 residues. V lost 6 bases and J lost 4; bases outside the gene matches: 3. Germline CDR1 MDHEN, CDR2 SYDVKM. CDR3 bases: TGTGCCAGCAGGAGGACAGGGGGAAATCAGCCCCAGCATTTT. This translates into CASRRTGGNQPQHF.

The gene calls are TRBV29-1 and TRBJ1-4; D remains ambiguous. The CDR3 runs to 13 residues. Looked up from germline, CDR1 is SQVTM and CDR2 is ANQGSEA. CDR3 DNA: TGCAGTGCCTCGAGGGCTGATAATGAAAAACTGTTTTTT. Translating it yields CSASRADNEKLFF.

This clonotype appeared many times. The chain links TRBV2 to TRBJ2-4; the D gene is possibly TRBD1 (5 bases). With 7 bases removed from V and 1 base from J, the gap between germline ends came to 17 bases. Germline V gene lookup returns CDR1 SNHLY and CDR2 FYNNEI. CDR3 length: 16 amino acids. The CDR3, as DNA: TGTGCCAGCATGGGGCTGCGACTTTCGGCCAAAAACATTCAGTACTTC. Its translation is CASMGLRLSAKNIQYF. Complete variable domain (other parts from reference TRBV2 and TRBJ2-4): EPEVTQTPSHQVTQMGQEVILRCVPISNHLYFYWYRQILGQKVEFLVSFYNNEISEKSEIFDDQFSVERPDGSNFTLKIRSTKLEDSAMYFCASMGLRLSAKNIQYFGAGTRLSVL.

This clonotype has at least ten counts. The chain uses TRBV5-1 and TRBJ2-5, with TRBD1 matching 11 bases. The CDR3 runs to 14 residues. With 3 bases clipped from V and 6 bases from J, the junction kept 4 bases outside the gene matches. The germline V gene encodes CDR1 SGHRS and CDR2 YFSETQ. CDR3 nucleotide sequence: TGCGCCAGCAGCTCGGACAGGGGGCGGAAGACCCAGTACTTC. Translated: CASSSDRGRKTQYF.

This clonotype was counted at least ten times. The chain carries TRBV28 and TRBJ2-3; perhaps D is TRBD1 or TRBD2 (6 bases each). V was clipped by 3 bases and J by 7 bases, with 17 bases between them. The length of the CDR3 is 15 residues. Germline V CDR1 and CDR2: MDHEN, SYDVKM. The CDR3 DNA reads as TGTGCCAGCAGTTTTATCGGGGGCCAGGCTCATACGCAGTATTTT. Its translation is CASSFIGGQAHTQYF.

This clonotype was observed at least ten times. This chain connects TRBV28 to TRBJ2-7; 7 nucleotides line up with TRBD1. Trimming removed 4 bases from V and 9 bases from J; junction bases left unmatched: 15. This CDR3 is built from 15 residues. Germline CDR1 and CDR2: MDHEN and SYDVKM. The CDR3 region has the DNA TGTGCCAGCAGTTCCCCGGGACAGCTCTCGGATGGGCAGTACTTC. This codes for CASSSPGQLSDGQYF.

This clonotype was seen ten or more times. The gene calls are TRBV20-1 and TRBJ1-1; 7 positions match TRBD1. J was trimmed by 0 bases and V by 0 bases; bases with no gene match: 1. This CDR3 is 14 amino acids long. CDR1 is DFQATT and CDR2 is SNEGSKA in the germline V gene (reference sequence). The CDR3 DNA sequence: TGCAGTGCTAGAGATCAGGGGGTGAACACTGAAGCTTTCTTT. It specifies CSARDQGVNTEAFF.

This clonotype was seen more than once but under ten times. The rearrangement joins TRBV6-2 or TRBV6-3 to TRBJ1-6, with a weak D call TRBD1 (5 bases). Trimming removed 2 bases from V and 6 bases from J, with 17 bases in between. Germline lookup yields CDR1 MNHEY and CDR2 SVGEGT. The CDR3 is 17 residues long. CDR3 sequence: CASSYQGSMGVNSPLHF. The CDR3 DNA sequence: TGTGCCAGCAGTTACCAAGGGTCAATGGGGGTTAATTCACCCCTCCACTTT.